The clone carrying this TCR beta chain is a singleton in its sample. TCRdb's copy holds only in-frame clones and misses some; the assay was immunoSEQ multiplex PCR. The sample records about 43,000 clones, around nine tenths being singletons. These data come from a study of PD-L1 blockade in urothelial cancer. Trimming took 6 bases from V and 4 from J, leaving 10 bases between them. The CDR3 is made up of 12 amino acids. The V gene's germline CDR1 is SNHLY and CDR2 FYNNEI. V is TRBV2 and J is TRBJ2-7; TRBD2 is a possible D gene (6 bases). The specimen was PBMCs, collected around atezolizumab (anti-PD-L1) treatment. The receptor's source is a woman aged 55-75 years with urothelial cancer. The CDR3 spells CASSPGGYEQYF. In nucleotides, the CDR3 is TGTGCCAGCAGCCCCGGAGGGTACGAGCAGTACTTC.